This T cell receptor beta chain was found in a study of early T cells in non-severe SARS-CoV-2 infection (dated by TCRdb to 2020 to 2023). Looking at the study overall: TCR sequencing used bulk RNA from unsorted whole blood, so alpha and beta chains could not be paired. Study-wide conclusions, independent of this receptor: VDJdb matching was skewed toward anti-spike CD8 responses and likely underestimated virus-specific expansions by missing private and CD4 specificities.

With regard to this clonotype: Its antigen has not been determined. Within one base of it there is no much larger clone, and no base qualities were kept.

The method was 5' RACE. Data came from a NextSeq 500. Unique molecular identifiers were attached to individual cDNA molecules in the TCR library protocol so that sequencing error and PCR bias could be corrected. Sequencing covered both TCR alpha and beta chains, and within each sample the abundances of alpha and beta sequences were tightly co-correlated. Processing in the source paper ran as follows. Decombinator V4 was used to annotate TCR sequences for V gene, J gene and CDR3. TCRs were defined as expanded if a significant change between any two time points was detected under a Poisson model with p below 0.0001. TCR abundances were normalised to the total number of TCRs sequenced per sample and were expressed as counts per million. MAIT TCRs were defined by TRAV1-2 paired with TRAJ12, TRAJ20 or TRAJ33, and iNKT TCRs by TRAV10 paired with TRAJ18. VDJdb, accessed 1 November 2021, was searched for CMV, EBV and SARS-CoV-2 annotated TCRs, with TCRs annotated for multiple antigens excluded. TCRdb trimmed the raw reads at Q25, called clones with MiXCR and kept productive beta chains. Here each entry gathers all rows of one CDR3 protein and keeps the most common genes and DNA. The V and J calls, along with clone size, are taken from TCRdb and not from the paper's own processing. In all, the sample holds some 61,000 distinct CDR3 sequences, and under 9% of those were seen once. The ten largest clones take up 3.5% to 5% of the sample.

CDR1 is given as LGHDT and CDR2 as YNNKEL, both from the germline V gene (reference sequence). The CDR3 contains 14 residues, cysteine and phenylalanine counted. Only the CDR3 part of the read is kept: 42 bases, read in frame from the first base. Trimming costs V 2 bases and J 2 bases, and their ends lie 9 bases apart. A case-control design nested within a healthcare worker cohort in London, UK, was used, with weekly nasopharyngeal swab PCR tests and blood sampling performed. Healthcare workers were enrolled in the week of the UK lockdown, from 23 to 31 March 2020, and were followed every week for up to roughly 16 weeks.

This sequence originates from an adult who was a healthcare worker with PCR-confirmed SARS-CoV-2 infection or an uninfected control (not recorded which). This specimen consisted of whole blood, obtained at baseline. The receptor chain draws on TRBV3-1 and TRBJ2-5; TRBD1 could be the D gene, as 6 bases match. The CDR3 region has the sequence CASSQWTAQETQYF. The bases read TGTGCCAGCAGCCAATGGACAGCTCAAGAGACCCAGTACTTC.